This T cell receptor (beta chain) stems from a study of vaccination and CD4 T cells after COVID-19. Sequence data for DNA of cultured CD4+ T cells were generated by the Oncomine TCR Beta short-read assay. TCRdb re-derived calls from the PCR reads in MiXCR, one entry per CDR3 protein. The sample consists of several thousand distinct CDR3 sequences, 60% to 80% of them appearing once. A note on this clonotype: Antigen unknown.

The CDR3 has 14 amino acids. The V end was cut by 7 bases, the J end by 8 bases, with 17 bases between. CDR1 and CDR2 from the germline V gene are KGHDR and SFDVKD. Stated treatment: roughly 11-day PBMC culture with coronavirus spike peptide pools or control peptides (ViraFEST assay). The receptor's source is a human donor who had recovered from COVID-19. The V gene is TRBV24-1, the J gene TRBJ2-1, with D maybe TRBD2 (5 bases). Sequenced material: CD4+ T cells from blood, cultured in vitro. CDR3 DNA sequence: TGTGCCACCAGGGACTCCACCATTGTCGATGAGCAGTTCTTC. It codes for CATRDSTIVDEQFF.